This T cell receptor (beta chain) was captured by sequencing in a study of blood T cells in healthy people across ages. A second PCR of 7 to 11 cycles used a sample-barcoded 5' primer and a J-beta primer mix. Each CDR3 protein is one row after TCRdb ran MiXCR on the 5' RACE reads. Of 1.5 million to 1.9 million distinct CDR3 sequences listed, approximately 39% are singletons. Per-sample yields of isolated PBMCs were at least 6.5 million. Sample: blood. The TCR comes from a woman aged 18-30 years in good health.

This chain's CDR3 is CAISEAPGYGYTF. DNA for the CDR3: TGTGCCATCTCCGAGGCGCCGGGCTATGGCTACACCTTC. The chain has TRBV10-3 and TRBJ1-2; D call uncertain. From germline, CDR1 is ENHRY and CDR2 SYGVKD. The CDR3 length is 13 residues. Trimming took 8 bases from V and 4 from J, leaving 14 bases between them.